The sample holds many counts of the clone carrying this T cell receptor beta chain. These data come from a study of T cells in Graves' hyperthyroidism and ophthalmopathy. Amplified TCR beta CDR3 regions came from RNA transcripts. The HTBI set primed first-round TCR CDR3 RT-PCR. TCRdb fed the multiplex PCR reads into MiXCR, producing one record per CDR3 protein. The data contain around 690,000 distinct CDR3 sequences, around 15% of them singletons. The length of the CDR3 is 16 residues. CDR1 MDHEN and CDR2 SYDVKM come from the germline V gene. V dropped 5 bases and J dropped 6; count of bases not matched to a gene: 8. If no ophthalmopathy progression occurred within 18 months, Graves' hyperthyroidism was stable. The study enrolled patients aged 18 to 65 with newly diagnosed hyperthyroidism of under 2 months' duration.

The clonotype was recovered from a middle-aged man with Graves' hyperthyroidism. Sequencing input: blood. This chain links TRBV28 with TRBJ1-4, with TRBD1 matching 11 bases. The CDR3 protein is CASSPRTGGADEKLFF. The CDR3 nucleotides are TGTGCCAGCAGTCCCCGGACAGGGGGCGCCGATGAAAAACTGTTTTTT. The entire variable domain, with the rest obtained from reference TRBV28 and TRBJ1-4, is as follows: DVKVTQSSRYLVKRTGEKVFLECVQDMDHENMFWYRQDPGLGLRLIYFSYDVKMKEKGDIPEGYSVSREKKERFSLILESASTNQTSMYLCASSPRTGGADEKLFFGSGTQLSVL.